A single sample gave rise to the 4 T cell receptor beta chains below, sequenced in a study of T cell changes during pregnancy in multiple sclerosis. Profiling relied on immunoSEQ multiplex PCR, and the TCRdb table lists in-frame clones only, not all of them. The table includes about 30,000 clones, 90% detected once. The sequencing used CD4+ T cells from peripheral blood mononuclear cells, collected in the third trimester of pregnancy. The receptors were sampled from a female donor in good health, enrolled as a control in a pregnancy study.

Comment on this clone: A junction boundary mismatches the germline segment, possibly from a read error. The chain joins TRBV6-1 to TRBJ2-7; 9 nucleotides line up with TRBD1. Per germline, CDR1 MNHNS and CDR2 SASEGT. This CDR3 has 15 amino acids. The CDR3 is CASNELTGGRYEQYF. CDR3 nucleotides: TGTGCCAGCAATGAATTGACAGGGGGAAGGTACGAGCAGTACTTC.

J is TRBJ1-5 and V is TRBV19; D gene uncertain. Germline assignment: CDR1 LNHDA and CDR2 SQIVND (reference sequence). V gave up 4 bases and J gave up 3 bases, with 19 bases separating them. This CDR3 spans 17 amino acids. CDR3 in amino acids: CASSSRRQHEDNQPQHF. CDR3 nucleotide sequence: TGTGCCAGTAGTAGCAGGAGGCAACACGAGGACAATCAGCCCCAGCATTTT.

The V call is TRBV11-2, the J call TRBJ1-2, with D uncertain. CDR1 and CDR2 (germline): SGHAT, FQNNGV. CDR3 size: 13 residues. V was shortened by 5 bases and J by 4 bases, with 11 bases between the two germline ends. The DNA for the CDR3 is TGTGCCAGCAGCCCCGGGGAGGTCTATGGCTACACCTTC. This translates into CASSPGEVYGYTF. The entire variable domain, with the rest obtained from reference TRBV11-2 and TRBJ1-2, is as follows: EAGVAQSPRYKIIEKRQSVAFWCNPISGHATLYWYQQILGQGPKLLIQFQNNGVVDDSQLPKDRFSAERLKGVDSTLKIQPAKLEDSAVYLCASSPGEVYGYTFGSGTRLTVV.

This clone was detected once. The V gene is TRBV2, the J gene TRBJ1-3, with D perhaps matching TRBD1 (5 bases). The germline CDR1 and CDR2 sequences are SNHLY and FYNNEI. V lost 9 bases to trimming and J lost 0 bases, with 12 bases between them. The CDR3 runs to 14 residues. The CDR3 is CARDSTDSGNTIYF. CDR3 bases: TGTGCCAGAGATTCGACAGACTCTGGAAACACCATATATTTT.